This TCR beta chain originates from a study of T cells in Graves' hyperthyroidism and ophthalmopathy. Regions amplified from RNA transcripts were the TCR beta CDR3 regions. Carried out on the TCR CDR3, a first-round RT-PCR used the HTBI primer set. TCRdb reprocessed the multiplex PCR reads via MiXCR and lists one record per CDR3 protein. Among some 530,000 distinct CDR3 sequences listed, 20% to 25% were seen once. V lost 3 bases and J lost 7, with 9 bases in between. Germline CDR1 is KGHSH and CDR2 is LQKENI. The CDR3 is 12 residues long. Duration under 3 months, a NOSPECS grade of at least 4, and a Clinical Activity Score of at least 3 characterized the ophthalmopathy patients. A roughly 9.3 ml volume of fresh peripheral blood provided the PBMCs. At least ten counts were recorded for this clonotype.

The sequencing input was blood. The rearrangement uses TRBV18 and TRBJ1-1; weak D call: TRBD1 (5 bases). The sequence derives from a woman aged 65 to 85 with Graves' ophthalmopathy. CDR3 DNA: TGTGCCAGCTCACCCGACAGAAGTGAAGCTTTCTTT. Translation gives CASSPDRSEAFF.